The present entry profiles one T cell receptor (beta chain) with its context. Its specificity is unknown. Sequencing used immunoSEQ multiplex PCR; TCRdb keeps in-frame clones, though not all of them. The data hold about 83,000 clones, with around 86% observed a single time. This CDR3 has 16 residues. The ends were cut back, 5 bases at V and 4 bases at J, with 19 bases in the middle. CDR1 and CDR2 (germline): SGDLS, YYNGEE. The entry originates in a study of OX40 agonist ivuxolimab in advanced cancers. Whole-study findings and limits: The mean number of expanded clones was higher in CD8+ T cells than in CD4+.

This sequence joins TRBV9 and TRBJ2-1; TRBD1 or TRBD2 may be the D gene (7 bases each). The receptor was derived from an adult with an advanced solid tumor such as melanoma, head and neck, liver or kidney cancer. The sample consisted of CD4+ or CD8+ T cells sorted from blood, taken in a trial of the OX40 agonist ivuxolimab. CDR3: CASSHRQGGAYNEQFF. The DNA for the CDR3 is TGTGCCAGCAGTCATAGACAGGGAGGGGCATACAATGAGCAGTTCTTC.